A single sample is the source of the 3 T cell receptor beta chains below, sequenced in a study of low-dose radiotherapy and immunotherapy resistance in tumors. Time point specified: after trial treatment. The treatment is: LDRT plus nivolumab, ipilimumab, low-dose cyclophosphamide and aspirin (RACIN trial). First-strand cDNA used TRAV- and TRBV-specific primers, covering alpha and beta chains. Over approximately 20 PCR cycles, TCRs were amplified from a constant-region primer and V-primer adapter. MiXCR was run by TCRdb on the reads, yielding one entry per CDR3 protein. This sample has under 110,000 distinct CDR3 sequences, with roughly 20% found just once. Sequencing used PBMCs, obtained after low-dose radiotherapy plus immunotherapy. Every receptor here comes from a male donor with prostate cancer.

The sample holds a few counts of this clonotype. DNA of the CDR3: TGCGCCAGCAGCAAGGACAGTTCGGGAGAGACCCAGTACTTC. Translating it yields CASSKDSSGETQYF. The genes are TRBV5-1 and TRBJ2-5; maybe TRBD1 (6 bases). This CDR3 has 14 residues. The V and J ends lost 4 bases and 4 bases respectively, with 14 bases between them. Germline CDR1 SGHRS, CDR2 YFSETQ.

This clonotype was observed many times. The chain recombines TRBV5-6 with TRBJ2-1; D gene unclear. The germline gives CDR1 SGHDT, CDR2 YYEEEE. This CDR3 region has 11 residues. V lost 7 bases, J lost 2 bases, and 4 bases lay in between. The CDR3 reads CASAAYNEQFF. The CDR3, as DNA: TGTGCCAGCGCGGCCTACAATGAGCAGTTCTTC.

This clonotype was picked up many times. The chain recombines TRBV12-3 or TRBV12-4 with TRBJ1-3, with unresolved D. The CDR3 totals 14 residues. Trimming pared 7 bases from V and 4 bases from J, leaving 14 bases between. This CDR3 is CASIGVQRGNTIYF. The CDR3 DNA follows: TGTGCCAGCATTGGGGTGCAGAGGGGAAACACCATATATTTT.